Each of the 12 T cell receptor beta chains below was sequenced from the same sample in a study of T cells after yellow fever vaccination. TCRdb re-analysed the 5' RACE reads in MiXCR, keeping a single row per CDR3 protein. The sample lists about 340,000 distinct CDR3 sequences; about 4% were seen once. Sequenced here: PBMCs, sampled 5 days after the yellow fever booster vaccination. The receptors originated from a man between 18 and 29 years old who received the YFV17D yellow fever vaccine.

Written as DNA, the CDR3 is TGTGCCAGCAGCACAGGCGACCTAGGTATCAGCAATCAGCCCCAGCATTTT. It encodes CASSTGDLGISNQPQHF. V is TRBV5-8 and J is TRBJ1-5; tentatively, D is TRBD1 (5 bases). From germline, CDR1 is SGHTS and CDR2 YDEGEE. The V gene lost 4 bases and the J gene lost 1 base, with 18 bases spanning the gap. The CDR3 extends over 17 amino acids.

This clonotype was observed a handful of times. This chain joins TRBV7-9 and TRBJ2-7; either TRBD1 or TRBD2 may supply D (6 bases each). Between the trimmed V and J ends, which lost 7 bases and 6 bases, there was a span of 13 bases. The CDR3 loop spans 12 amino acids. Germline loops: CDR1 SEHNR, CDR2 FQNEAQ (reference sequence). CDR3 coding DNA: TGTGCCAGCACCGGGGGACACTGCGAGCAGTACGTC. Protein product: CASTGGHCEQYV.

At least ten counts were recorded for this clonotype. The chain uses TRBV28 and TRBJ2-3; possibly TRBD2 for D (6 bases). Germline lookup yields CDR1 MDHEN and CDR2 SYDVKM. Trimming removed 5 bases from V and 8 bases from J, with 23 bases in between. This CDR3 has 16 residues. The CDR3 reads CASSPAFAGWESTQYF. The CDR3 DNA follows: TGTGCCAGCAGTCCCGCGTTTGCGGGGTGGGAGAGTACGCAGTATTTT.

There are many counts of this clonotype. The chain carries TRBV14 and TRBJ2-2, with D possibly being TRBD2 (6 bases). Per germline, CDR1 SGHDN and CDR2 FVKESK. This CDR3 spans 15 amino acids. V was cut by 4 bases and J by 5 bases, with 14 bases left in between. This chain's CDR3 is CASSLRDFRTGELFF. The CDR3 bases are TGTGCCAGCAGCCTCCGGGACTTCCGAACCGGGGAGCTGTTTTTT.

This clonotype was counted between two and nine times. The CDR3 region is CASSLATGAGQPQHF. The CDR3 bases are TGTGCCAGCAGCTTAGCGACGGGGGCCGGTCAGCCCCAGCATTTT. This sequence joins TRBV7-2 and TRBJ1-5; D is possibly TRBD1 (6 bases). The CDR3 runs 15 residues. The ends were cut back, 0 bases at V and 6 bases at J, with 12 bases in the middle. Germline V gene lookup returns CDR1 SGHTA and CDR2 FQGNSA.

The V gene is TRBV28, the J gene TRBJ2-2; tentative D call: TRBD2 (6 bases). The CDR3 contains 15 residues. Germline-derived CDR1 and CDR2 are MDHEN and SYDVKM. The V end lost 2 bases, the J end lost 4 bases, and 11 bases lay between the germline ends. Here the CDR3 DNA reads TGTGCCAGCAGTTTAGGCGGGGCTACCACCGGGGAGCTGTTTTTT. Its protein product is CASSLGGATTGELFF.

The chain has TRBV6-6 and TRBJ2-7, with no clear D. Looked up from germline, CDR1 is MNHNY and CDR2 is SVGAGI (reference sequence). V lost 6 bases and J 3 bases, leaving 12 bases between the germline ends. The CDR3 has 13 amino acids. The CDR3 nucleotides read TGTGCCAGCAGACCTGGACGGCTCTACGAGCAGTACGTC. This gives the protein CASRPGRLYEQYV.

The table lists this clonotype with a few counts. The gene calls are TRBV4-1 and TRBJ1-1; D is perhaps TRBD1 (6 bases). V gave up 1 base and J gave up 4 bases, with 13 bases separating them. CDR1 and CDR2 (germline): MGHRA, YSYEKL. There are 15 residues in the CDR3. CDR3: CASSQGDTLGTEAFF. CDR3 nucleotide sequence: TGCGCCAGCAGCCAAGGGGACACCCTGGGCACTGAAGCTTTCTTT.

The gene calls are TRBV7-2 and TRBJ1-6; no clear D. Trimming stripped 4 bases from V and 14 bases from J, with 15 bases between. Germline CDR1 SGHTA, CDR2 FQGNSA. CDR3 length: 13 amino acids. The CDR3 loop reads CASSSYREVSLHF. DNA for the CDR3: TGTGCCAGCAGCTCCTATCGGGAGGTGTCCCTCCACTTT. The variable domain in full, with the rest retrieved from reference TRBV7-2 and TRBJ1-6, is GAGVSQSPSNKVTEKGKDVELRCDPISGHTALYWYRQSLGQGLEFLIYFQGNSAPDKSGLPSDRFSAERTGGSVSTLTIQRTQQEDSAVYLCASSSYREVSLHFGNGTRLTVT.

This clonotype showed up just a few times. The chain has TRBV7-2 and TRBJ2-1; TRBD2 agrees at 7 bases. Trimming removed 8 bases from V and 0 bases from J; junction bases left unmatched: 7. This CDR3 contains 15 residues. Germline loops: CDR1 SGHTA, CDR2 FQGNSA. The CDR3 coding sequence is TGTGCCAGCCGGGCAGCGGGGCGCTCCTACAATGAGCAGTTCTTC. Translating gives CASRAAGRSYNEQFF.

This clonotype was seen a few times. The rearrangement uses TRBV19 and TRBJ1-5; 12 bases map to TRBD1. Germline CDR1 LNHDA, CDR2 SQIVND (reference sequence). J was trimmed by 6 bases and V by 4 bases; bases with no gene match: 1. The CDR3 length is 14 residues. The chain's CDR3 is CASSKGQGAQPQHF. The CDR3 coding sequence is TGTGCCAGTAGTAAGGGACAGGGGGCTCAGCCCCAGCATTTT.

This clonotype appeared many times. The CDR3: CASSQGTGLGETQYF. DNA for the CDR3: TGCGCCAGCAGCCAGGGGACAGGGTTGGGAGAGACCCAGTACTTC. The chain has TRBV4-3 and TRBJ2-5, with 9 nucleotides matching TRBD1. V gave up 3 bases and J gave up 4 bases; unmatched junction bases: 6. The CDR3 has 15 amino acids. Germline lookup yields CDR1 LGHNA and CDR2 YSLEER.